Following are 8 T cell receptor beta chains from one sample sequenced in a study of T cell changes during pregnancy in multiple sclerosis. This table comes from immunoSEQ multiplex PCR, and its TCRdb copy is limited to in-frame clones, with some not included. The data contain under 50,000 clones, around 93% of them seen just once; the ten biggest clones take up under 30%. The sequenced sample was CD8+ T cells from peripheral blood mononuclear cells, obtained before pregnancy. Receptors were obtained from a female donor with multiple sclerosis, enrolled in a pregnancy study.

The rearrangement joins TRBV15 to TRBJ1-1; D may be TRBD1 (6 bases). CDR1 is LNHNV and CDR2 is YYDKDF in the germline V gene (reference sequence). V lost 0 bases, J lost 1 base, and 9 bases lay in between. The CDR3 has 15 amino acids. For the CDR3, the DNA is TGTGCCACCAGCAGAGACCAGGGGAAGAACACTGAAGCTTTCTTT. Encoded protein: CATSRDQGKNTEAFF.

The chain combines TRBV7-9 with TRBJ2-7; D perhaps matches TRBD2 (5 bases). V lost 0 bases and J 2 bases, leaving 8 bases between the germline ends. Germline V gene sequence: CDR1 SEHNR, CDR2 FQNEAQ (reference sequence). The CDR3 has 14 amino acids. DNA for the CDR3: TGTGCCAGCAGCTTAGCGGGGAGAACCTACGAGCAGTACTTC. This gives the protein CASSLAGRTYEQYF.

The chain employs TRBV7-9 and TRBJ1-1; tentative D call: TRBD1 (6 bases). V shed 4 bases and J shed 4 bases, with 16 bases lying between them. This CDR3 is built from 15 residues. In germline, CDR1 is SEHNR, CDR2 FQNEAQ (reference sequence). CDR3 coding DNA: TGTGCCAGCAGCTACCTACAGGGAGTGAGCACTGAAGCTTTCTTT. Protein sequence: CASSYLQGVSTEAFF.

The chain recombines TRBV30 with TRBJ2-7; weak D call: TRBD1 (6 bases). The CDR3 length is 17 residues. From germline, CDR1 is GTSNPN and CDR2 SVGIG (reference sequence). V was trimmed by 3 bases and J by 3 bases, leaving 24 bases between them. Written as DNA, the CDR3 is TGTGCCTGGAGGAGTGTATTGGGCAGGGGCCCCGACTACGAGCAGTACTTC. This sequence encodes CAWRSVLGRGPDYEQYF.

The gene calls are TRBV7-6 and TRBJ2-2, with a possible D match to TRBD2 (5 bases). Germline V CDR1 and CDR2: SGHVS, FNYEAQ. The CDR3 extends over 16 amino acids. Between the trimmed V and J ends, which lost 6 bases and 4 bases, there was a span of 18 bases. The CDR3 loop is CASSPGGVNPTGELFF. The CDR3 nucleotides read TGTGCCAGCAGTCCCGGAGGCGTTAATCCCACCGGGGAGCTGTTTTTT.

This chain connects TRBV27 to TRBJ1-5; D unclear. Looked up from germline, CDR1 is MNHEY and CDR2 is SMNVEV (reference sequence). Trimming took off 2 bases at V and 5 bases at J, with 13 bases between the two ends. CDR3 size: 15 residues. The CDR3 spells CASSLPARHHQPQHF. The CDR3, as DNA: TGTGCCAGCAGTTTACCGGCTAGGCATCATCAGCCCCAGCATTTT.

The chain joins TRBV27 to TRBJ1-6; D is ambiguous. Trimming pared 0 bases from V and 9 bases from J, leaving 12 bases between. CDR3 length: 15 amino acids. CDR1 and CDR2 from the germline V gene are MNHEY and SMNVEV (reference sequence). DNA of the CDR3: TGTGCCAGCAGTTTATCTACGGGGAGAGTTTCACCCCTCCACTTT. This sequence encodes CASSLSTGRVSPLHF.

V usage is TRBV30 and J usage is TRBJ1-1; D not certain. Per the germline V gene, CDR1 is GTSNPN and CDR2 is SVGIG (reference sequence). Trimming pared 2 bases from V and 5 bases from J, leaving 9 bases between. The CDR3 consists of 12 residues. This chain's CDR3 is CAWSWGGTEAFF. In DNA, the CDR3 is TGTGCCTGGAGTTGGGGAGGGACTGAAGCTTTCTTT.